The 14 T cell receptor beta chains below come from one sample, sequenced in a study of blood T cell repertoires in COVID-19. Libraries were prepared by immunoSEQ multiplex PCR; TCRdb keeps only in-frame clonotypes and omits some of them. The sample contains about 190,000 clones, roughly three quarters of which appear only once. The material sequenced was PBMCs or T cells enriched from blood (not recorded which). These receptors were taken from a woman in her forties or fifties with acute COVID-19.

The chain's CDR3 is CASSSTGAIGYTF. CDR3 DNA: TGTGCCAGCAGCTCCACAGGGGCGATTGGCTACACCTTC. The chain couples TRBV7-3 to TRBJ1-2, with 7 bases lining up with TRBD1. CDR1 and CDR2 from the germline V gene are SGHTA and FQGTGA. Unmatched junction bases numbered 6, after V lost 4 bases and J lost 7 bases. The CDR3 loop spans 13 amino acids.

This rearrangement joins TRBV7-3 to TRBJ2-6; TRBD1 is a possible D gene (5 bases). The CDR3 runs to 17 residues. Trimming took 0 bases from V and 4 from J, leaving 13 bases between them. Per germline, CDR1 SGHTA and CDR2 FQGTGA. CDR3 sequence reads: CASSLTLTQGGANVLTF. CDR3 DNA: TGTGCCAGCAGCTTAACGTTAACCCAGGGAGGGGCCAACGTCCTGACTTTC. The whole variable domain, filled in from reference TRBV7-3 and TRBJ2-6, reads GAGVSQTPSNKVTEKGKYVELRCDPISGHTALYWYRQSLGQGPEFLIYFQGTGAADDSGLPNDRFFAVRPEGSVSTLKIQRTERGDSAVYLCASSLTLTQGGANVLTFGAGSRLTVL.

This chain connects TRBV28 to TRBJ2-1; 9 bases are shared with TRBD1. The CDR3 has 15 amino acids. Trimming took 6 bases from V and 3 from J; bases not matched to a gene: 6. Germline-derived CDR1 and CDR2 are MDHEN and SYDVKM. The CDR3 reads CASRPTGGDYNEQFF. The CDR3 DNA is TGTGCCAGCAGGCCGACAGGGGGAGACTACAATGAGCAGTTCTTC. Combining the CDR3 with reference TRBV28 and TRBJ2-1 gives the whole variable domain DVKVTQSSRYLVKRTGEKVFLECVQDMDHENMFWYRQDPGLGLRLIYFSYDVKMKEKGDIPEGYSVSREKKERFSLILESASTNQTSMYLCASRPTGGDYNEQFFGPGTRLTVL.

This chain uses TRBV5-6 with TRBJ2-1; no clear D. This CDR3 contains 11 residues. Germline V gene sequence: CDR1 SGHDT, CDR2 YYEEEE. V gave up 6 bases and J gave up 9 bases, with 10 bases separating them. The CDR3 nucleotides are TGTGCCAGCATCCAACTCGGTGAGCAGTTCTTC. The encoded protein is CASIQLGEQFF.

The V gene is TRBV4-1, the J gene TRBJ2-1; D possibly corresponds to TRBD1 (5 bases). Looked up from germline, CDR1 is MGHRA and CDR2 is YSYEKL. The CDR3 consists of 14 residues. V was clipped by 3 bases and J by 4 bases, with 10 bases between them. CDR3 in amino acids: CASSQLGAYNEQFF. The DNA of the CDR3 is TGCGCCAGCAGCCAGTTAGGGGCATACAATGAGCAGTTCTTC.

This chain uses TRBV6-5 with TRBJ1-1, with unresolved D. Germline V gene data show CDR1 as MNHEY and CDR2 as SVGAGI. The CDR3 contains 13 residues. Trimming left V 6 bases short and J 9 bases short, with 17 bases between. This CDR3 reads CASRWTNGVKAFF. Written as DNA, the CDR3 is TGTGCCAGCAGGTGGACTAATGGGGTTAAAGCTTTCTTT.

This clone was recorded a few times. The chain employs TRBV24-1 and TRBJ2-7; weak D call: TRBD2 (6 bases). There are 16 residues in the CDR3. CDR1 KGHDR and CDR2 SFDVKD come from the germline V gene. V was pared by 1 base and J by 3 bases, with 15 bases between. The CDR3 DNA follows: TGTGCCACCAGTGATTTCTCGGGAGCCCACCACTACGAGCAGTACGTC. This translates into CATSDFSGAHHYEQYV.

The V call is TRBV27, the J call TRBJ1-6; D is uncertain. The germline CDR1 and CDR2 sequences are MNHEY and SMNVEV (reference sequence). With 8 bases removed from V and 10 bases from J, the gap between germline ends came to 18 bases. The CDR3 extends over 14 amino acids. The DNA of the CDR3 is TGTGCCAGCGGCATGTGGAGGGAGGGATCACCCCTCCACTTT. It translates to CASGMWREGSPLHF.

The chain is built from TRBV28 and TRBJ1-2; 11 bases are a match to TRBD1. The CDR3 sequence is 15 residues long. V shed 7 bases and J 8 bases; nucleotides not matched to a gene: 12. Germline V CDR1 and CDR2: MDHEN, SYDVKM. The CDR3 DNA is TGTGCCAGCAACGAACCCGGACAGGGGGCTATCGGCTACACCTTC. Translating gives CASNEPGQGAIGYTF.

There are a few counts of this clone. The rearrangement links TRBV18 to TRBJ2-6; D not resolved. CDR3 length: 16 amino acids. V was cut by 0 bases and J by 2 bases, with 8 bases left in between. Germline V gives CDR1 KGHSH, CDR2 LQKENI. The CDR3 sequence is CASSPPSGPGANVLTF. The CDR3 DNA follows: TGTGCCAGCTCACCACCTTCGGGTCCTGGGGCCAACGTCCTGACTTTC.

The V gene is TRBV7-9, the J gene TRBJ1-2; D possibly corresponds to TRBD1 (5 bases). Germline loops: CDR1 SEHNR, CDR2 FQNEAQ (reference sequence). The ends were cut back, 1 base at V and 8 bases at J, with 11 bases in the middle. The CDR3 has 13 residues. CDR3 in amino acids: CASSLGGEKGYTF. The CDR3 DNA reads TGTGCCAGCAGCTTAGGGGGGGAAAAAGGCTACACCTTC.

This clone has a handful of counts. The chain uses TRBV3-1 (or the pseudogene TRBV3-2) and TRBJ1-4; D ambiguous. Germline loops: CDR1 LGHDT, CDR2 YNNKEL (reference sequence). Trimming took off 4 bases at V and 5 bases at J, with 11 bases between the two ends. This CDR3 contains 14 residues. The CDR3 loop reads CASSPRTGNEKLFF. DNA of the CDR3: TGTGCCAGCAGCCCTCGGACGGGAAATGAAAAACTGTTTTTT.

This rearrangement joins TRBV3-1 (or the pseudogene TRBV3-2) to TRBJ2-1, with 9 bases lining up with TRBD1. V was pared by 4 bases and J by 10 bases, with 8 bases of the junction left unmatched. CDR3 size: 14 residues. CDR1 and CDR2 (germline): LGHDT, YNNKEL (reference sequence). The CDR3 region has the DNA TGTGCCAGCAGCCTAGCCTCGGGACAGGGCGAGCAGTTCTTC. This sequence encodes CASSLASGQGEQFF.

In this sample, this clone turned up a few times. This rearrangement joins TRBV4-3 to TRBJ2-1; 11 nucleotides align to TRBD2. In germline, CDR1 is LGHNA, CDR2 YSLEER. This CDR3 is 20 amino acids long. Trimming removed 1 base from V and 4 bases from J; junction bases left unmatched: 15. Here the CDR3 reads CASSQGWASGGFSLYNEQFF. CDR3 nucleotides: TGCGCCAGCAGCCAAGGATGGGCTAGCGGGGGGTTTTCCCTATACAATGAGCAGTTCTTC.